This TCR beta chain emerged from a study of a mutant IDH1 vaccine in newly diagnosed glioma. At the level of the study: Vaccine dosing followed radiotherapy by 4-6 weeks, or accompanied temozolomide cycles. Earlier care involved radiotherapy, temozolomide, or both, and the majority received both.

Study-level points and caveats: Among top peripheral T cell clonotypes, changes seemed unrelated to pseudoprogression.

Details on this clone: Antigen unknown.

Method: immunoSEQ multiplex PCR; TCRdb's copy keeps in-frame clones and lacks some. Of 30,000 to 35,000 clones listed, roughly 83% were seen once; the top ten hold 20% to 25%. CDR3 length equals 15 residues. Germline V gene data show CDR1 as SNHLY and CDR2 as FYNNEI. The ends lost 6 bases at V and 14 bases at J; junction bases unmatched: 12. Noted time point: week 5, during vaccination. Every vaccine dose comprised 300 ug of mutant IDH1 20-mer peptide plus topical imiquimod. Diagnosis in the donors showed new WHO grade 3 or 4 astrocytomas that were IDH1-mutant and ATRX-lost. The chain recombines TRBV2 with TRBJ2-3; the match to TRBD2 covers 15 bases. This sequence was found in a man aged 25 to 40 with glioma. The sequenced sample was PBMCs, obtained from a glioma patient whose treatment included an IDH1 peptide vaccine. The CDR3 region is CASRTHGTSGGPRYF. CDR3 DNA: TGTGCCAGCAGAACCCATGGGACTAGCGGGGGGCCCAGGTATTTT.